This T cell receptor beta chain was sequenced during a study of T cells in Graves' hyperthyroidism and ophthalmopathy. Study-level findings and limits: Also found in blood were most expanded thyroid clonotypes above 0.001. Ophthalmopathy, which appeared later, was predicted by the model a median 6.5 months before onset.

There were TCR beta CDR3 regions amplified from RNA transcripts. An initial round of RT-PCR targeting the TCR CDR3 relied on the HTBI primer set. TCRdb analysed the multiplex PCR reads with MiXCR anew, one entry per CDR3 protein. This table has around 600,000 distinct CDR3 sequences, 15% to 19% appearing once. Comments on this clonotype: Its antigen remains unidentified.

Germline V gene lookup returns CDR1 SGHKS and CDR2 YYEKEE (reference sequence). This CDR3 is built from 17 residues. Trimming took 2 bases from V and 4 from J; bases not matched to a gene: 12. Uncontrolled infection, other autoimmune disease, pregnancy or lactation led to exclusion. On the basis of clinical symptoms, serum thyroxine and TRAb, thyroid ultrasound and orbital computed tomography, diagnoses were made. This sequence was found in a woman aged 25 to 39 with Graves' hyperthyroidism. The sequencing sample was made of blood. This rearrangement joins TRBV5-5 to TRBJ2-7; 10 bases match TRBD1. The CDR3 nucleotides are TGTGCCAGCAGCTTTCTGTATAGGGACAGGGGTTGGTACGAGCAGTACTTC. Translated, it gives CASSFLYRDRGWYEQYF.